This entry lists 32 T cell receptor beta chains sequenced from one sample in a study of cytomegalovirus exposure and HLA in healthy donors (dated by TCRdb to about 2017). Receptor libraries were prepared by the immunoSEQ multiplex PCR assay. For the multiplex PCR, a mixture combining 60 forward primers for TCR Vbeta segments and 13 reverse primers for TCR Jbeta segments was used. Held by TCRdb, this immuneACCESS table contains in-frame sequences only and omits some clones. Under half of the omission traces to an unresolved V gene where checked; the cause of the rest is unknown. Within this sample are 95,000 to 150,000 clones, with approximately 80% of them counted one time only. In total, the top ten clones hold roughly 6% of the sample. What was sequenced was PBMCs. The receptors originated from a man aged 18 to 30 in good health and CMV-seropositive.

This chain connects TRBV7-3 to TRBJ2-3, with TRBD1 as a possible D gene (5 bases). CDR1 is SGHTA and CDR2 is FQGTGA in the germline V gene. The length of the CDR3 is 18 residues. Trimming pared 5 bases from V and 4 bases from J, leaving 25 bases between. CDR3 in amino acids: CASSAKGVWGIGSDTQYF. DNA for the CDR3: TGTGCCAGCAGCGCGAAAGGGGTCTGGGGAATAGGTTCAGATACGCAGTATTTT.

This clone was observed a few times. The chain recombines TRBV28 with TRBJ2-7; a possible D gene is TRBD2 (6 bases). Deletions cut 1 base from V and 1 base from J, with 11 bases between. The CDR3 spans 15 residues. Looked up from germline, CDR1 is MDHEN and CDR2 is SYDVKM. This CDR3 reads CASSLFRGKSYEQYF. CDR3 nucleotide sequence: TGTGCCAGCAGTTTATTCCGGGGGAAATCCTACGAGCAGTACTTC.

The gene calls are TRBV11-2 and TRBJ2-5; 11 nucleotides match TRBD2. With 7 bases clipped from V and 0 bases from J, the junction kept 13 bases outside the gene matches. Germline V gene sequence: CDR1 SGHAT, CDR2 FQNNGV. The CDR3 runs to 18 residues. The CDR3 sequence is CASIPGLAGGKYQETQYF. DNA for the CDR3: TGTGCCAGCATCCCGGGGCTAGCGGGGGGAAAGTACCAAGAGACCCAGTACTTC.

The rearrangement uses TRBV5-1 and TRBJ2-7; 7 bases are shared with TRBD2. With 0 bases clipped from V and 7 bases from J, the junction kept 7 bases outside the gene matches. CDR3 length equals 14 residues. Germline values: CDR1 SGHRS, CDR2 YFSETQ. DNA of the CDR3: TGCGCCAGCAGCTTGGGGACTAGTCTTACGGAGCAGTACTTC. Translated, it gives CASSLGTSLTEQYF.

V and J are TRBV30 and TRBJ1-2; tentatively, D is TRBD1 (5 bases). The CDR3 has 15 residues. Germline loops: CDR1 GTSNPN, CDR2 SVGIG (reference sequence). V lost 2 bases and J lost 2, with 15 bases in between. The CDR3 DNA reads as TGTGCCTGGAGTTTAGGACACGGACAAAACTATGGCTACACCTTC. It translates to CAWSLGHGQNYGYTF.

The chain couples TRBV30 to TRBJ2-2; 15 positions agree with TRBD2. Germline V gene sequence: CDR1 GTSNPN, CDR2 SVGIG (reference sequence). The CDR3 has 16 amino acids. J lost 2 bases, V lost 5 bases, and 3 bases had no gene match. The CDR3 DNA is TGTGCCTGGGGGACTAGCGGGGGGTTCAACACCGGGGAGCTGTTTTTT. It yields the protein CAWGTSGGFNTGELFF.

This clone was seen a single time. The chain links TRBV28 to TRBJ2-4; 7 bases map to TRBD1. The CDR3 loop spans 16 amino acids. Germline V gene lookup returns CDR1 MDHEN and CDR2 SYDVKM. Unmatched junction bases numbered 16, after V lost 6 bases and J lost 8 bases. CDR3 sequence (DNA): TGTGCCAGCAGCCATATGGATACAGGGGAATGGGACATTCAGTACTTC. It yields the protein CASSHMDTGEWDIQYF.

The V and J genes are TRBV11-2 and TRBJ1-4; 9 bases line up with TRBD1. CDR1 is SGHAT, CDR2 FQNNGV, per germline. CDR3 length equals 16 residues. V was clipped by 5 bases and J by 5 bases; unmatched bases: 9. CDR3 residues: CASSPDRGNRNEKLFF. The CDR3 nucleotides read TGTGCCAGCAGCCCTGACAGGGGGAACCGCAATGAAAAACTGTTTTTT.

This chain connects TRBV10-3 to TRBJ2-3, with TRBD2 as a possible D gene (6 bases). V lost 4 bases and J lost 0, with 11 bases in between. The CDR3 totals 15 residues. CDR1 and CDR2 (germline): ENHRY, SYGVKD. CDR3 region: CAISVPGVSTDTQYF. In DNA, the CDR3 is TGTGCCATCAGTGTCCCGGGGGTTAGCACAGATACGCAGTATTTT.

This chain connects TRBV19 to TRBJ1-1; 7 bases are a match to TRBD1. Losses at the gene ends were 6 bases for V and 2 bases for J; bases not matched to a gene: 3. CDR1 is LNHDA and CDR2 is SQIVND in the germline V gene (reference sequence). The CDR3 contains 13 residues. The CDR3 DNA sequence: TGTGCCAGTAGGGCAGGGGGAAACACTGAAGCTTTCTTT. Its translation is CASRAGGNTEAFF.

The rearrangement uses TRBV7-9 and TRBJ2-7; no definite D call. This CDR3 region has 16 residues. V lost 5 bases to trimming and J lost 2 bases, with 19 bases between them. Germline V gene data show CDR1 as SEHNR and CDR2 as FQNEAQ (reference sequence). CDR3 region: CASSPPTDPRTYEQYF. The CDR3 nucleotides are TGTGCCAGCAGCCCCCCTACAGACCCCAGAACCTACGAGCAGTACTTC.

This clone was observed a handful of times. This sequence joins TRBV10-1 and TRBJ2-5, with 10 bases aligning to TRBD2. This CDR3 comprises 14 residues. The J segment lost 5 bases and the V segment lost 4 bases, leaving 4 bases of the junction unmatched. Germline CDR1 reads WNHNN; CDR2 reads SYGVQD (reference sequence). CDR3 protein: CASSGLAGSETQYF. CDR3 sequence (DNA): TGCGCCAGCAGTGGACTAGCGGGTTCGGAGACCCAGTACTTC.

The chain links TRBV11-2 to TRBJ1-3; perhaps TRBD1 as D (5 bases). Trimming shortened V by 4 bases and J by 2 bases, and 12 bases separated the two germline ends. CDR1 is SGHAT, CDR2 FQNNGV, per germline. The CDR3 is 15 amino acids. The CDR3 is CASSSGGGTGNTIYF. The DNA for the CDR3 is TGTGCCAGCAGCTCCGGGGGGGGTACTGGAAACACCATATATTTT.

The chain uses TRBV28 and TRBJ1-1; possible D gene TRBD1, 6 bases. Germline V CDR1 and CDR2: MDHEN, SYDVKM. The CDR3 covers 13 residues. The V end lost 6 bases, the J end lost 4 bases, and 12 bases lay between the germline ends. DNA for the CDR3: TGTGCCAGCAGCGGGGGAGGGGGCACTGAAGCTTTCTTT. Translation: CASSGGGGTEAFF.

The V call is TRBV6-6, the J call TRBJ1-1, with D possibly TRBD1 on 5 matching bases. V was pared by 0 bases and J by 0 bases, with 8 bases between. Germline assignment: CDR1 MNHNY and CDR2 SVGAGI (reference sequence). The CDR3 extends over 15 amino acids. The CDR3 sequence is CASSYSKGLNTEAFF. CDR3 nucleotide sequence: TGTGCCAGCAGTTACTCGAAGGGGCTGAACACTGAAGCTTTCTTT.

The chain has TRBV27 and TRBJ1-2, with a possible D match to TRBD1 (5 bases). Germline V lookup: CDR1 MNHEY, CDR2 SMNVEV (reference sequence). The V end was cut by 2 bases, the J end by 2 bases, with 18 bases between. The CDR3 runs to 17 residues. The CDR3: CASSLLGAGSINYGYTF. In nucleotides, the CDR3 is TGTGCCAGCAGTTTACTCGGCGCAGGGTCCATAAACTATGGCTACACCTTC.

The chain is built from TRBV19 and TRBJ1-1; the D gene is possibly TRBD1 (6 bases). The length of the CDR3 is 15 residues. Germline loops: CDR1 LNHDA, CDR2 SQIVND (reference sequence). Trimming took 4 bases from V and 0 from J, leaving 12 bases between them. The CDR3 DNA reads as TGTGCCAGTAGTACCGACAGGTTGATGAACACTGAAGCTTTCTTT. As protein: CASSTDRLMNTEAFF.

V gene TRBV2 combines with J gene TRBJ2-1; 12 bases align to TRBD2. V was pared by 2 bases and J by 6 bases, with 14 bases of the junction left unmatched. The length of the CDR3 is 19 residues. Germline CDR1 and CDR2: SNHLY and FYNNEI. The CDR3 is CASSETVLAGGRPGNEQFF. CDR3 coding DNA: TGTGCCAGCAGTGAAACTGTTCTAGCGGGAGGGAGGCCAGGCAATGAGCAGTTCTTC. The variable domain in full, completed from reference TRBV2 and TRBJ2-1, reads EPEVTQTPSHQVTQMGQEVILRCVPISNHLYFYWYRQILGQKVEFLVSFYNNEISEKSEIFDDQFSVERPDGSNFTLKIRSTKLEDSAMYFCASSETVLAGGRPGNEQFFGPGTRLTVL.

The CDR3 DNA reads TGCGCCAGCAGTGTTGCCAGGTCTGATCAGCCCCAGCATTTT. This gives the protein CASSVARSDQPQHF. This chain joins TRBV10-2 and TRBJ1-5; D gene uncertain. Per germline, CDR1 WSHSY and CDR2 SAAADI. The V gene lost 4 bases and the J gene lost 5 bases, with 12 bases spanning the gap. This CDR3 spans 14 amino acids.

Notes on this clone: Other DNA sequences from this sample encode an identical CDR3 as well. The chain recombines TRBV11-2 with TRBJ1-1, with D perhaps matching TRBD1 (6 bases). CDR3 length: 14 residues. V was cut by 5 bases and J by 1 base, with 11 bases left in between. The V gene's germline CDR1 is SGHAT and CDR2 FQNNGV. CDR3 nucleotide sequence: TGTGCCAGCAGCAGCGGACAGCCGAACACTGAAGCTTTCTTT. This gives the protein CASSSGQPNTEAFF.

V gene TRBV14 combines with J gene TRBJ1-6, with 9 nucleotides matching TRBD1. Per the germline V gene, CDR1 is SGHDN and CDR2 is FVKESK. After removal of 4 bases from V and 9 bases from J, the junction contained 7 bases not matched to a gene. This CDR3 has 15 amino acids. The CDR3 spells CASSLTGTGSSPLHF. The CDR3, as DNA: TGTGCCAGCAGCCTTACGGGGACAGGGAGTTCACCCCTCCACTTT.

The rearrangement joins TRBV7-9 to TRBJ1-1; 9 nucleotides align to TRBD1. The CDR3 is 17 amino acids. Germline lookup yields CDR1 SEHNR and CDR2 FQNEAQ (reference sequence). The V segment lost 5 bases and the J segment 3 bases; nucleotides outside the gene matches: 13. The CDR3 sequence: CASSQVKPRQGDTEAFF. CDR3 sequence (DNA): TGTGCCAGCAGCCAAGTCAAACCGAGACAGGGGGACACTGAAGCTTTCTTT.

The CDR3 DNA reads TGTGCCAGCAGCCCTCCCGGGACACCCAGCAATCAGCCCCAGCATTTT. Its protein is CASSPPGTPSNQPQHF. The chain links TRBV27 to TRBJ1-5; D perhaps matches TRBD1 (6 bases). The length of the CDR3 is 16 residues. Germline V gene sequence: CDR1 MNHEY, CDR2 SMNVEV (reference sequence). Trimming took off 6 bases at V and 1 base at J, with 16 bases between the two ends.

J is TRBJ1-1 and V is TRBV30; no reliable D call. Germline V gene lookup returns CDR1 GTSNPN and CDR2 SVGIG (reference sequence). Trimming removed 3 bases at V and 3 bases at J, with 14 bases between. The CDR3 has 14 residues. The CDR3 region is CAWSHARRYTEAFF. In DNA form, the CDR3 reads TGTGCCTGGAGCCATGCACGGAGATACACTGAAGCTTTCTTT.

The J gene is TRBJ1-3, the V gene TRBV11-2, with 9 bases matching TRBD1. Per germline, CDR1 SGHAT and CDR2 FQNNGV. CDR3 size: 15 residues. Germline trimming cut 4 bases from V and 4 bases from J; bases unmatched to any gene: 5. As DNA, the CDR3 is TGTGCCAGCAGCTCGGGACAGGGCTTCGGAAACACCATATATTTT. It codes for CASSSGQGFGNTIYF.

The chain joins TRBV25-1 to TRBJ1-2; possibly TRBD1 for D (6 bases). Trimming took 2 bases from V and 7 from J, leaving 14 bases between them. This CDR3 spans 14 amino acids. Germline CDR1 is MGHDK and CDR2 is SYGVNS. Here the CDR3 DNA reads TGTGCCAGCAGTGAAGACAGGTTCACAGCTGGCTACACCTTC. Amino acids: CASSEDRFTAGYTF.

The V and J genes are TRBV11-1 and TRBJ2-5; TRBD1 matches at 7 bases. The CDR3 spans 13 residues. The V and J ends lost 7 bases and 1 base, in that order; junction bases with no gene match: 3. Germline V lookup: CDR1 SGHAT, CDR2 FQDESV (reference sequence). The chain's CDR3 is CASNRDSQETQYF. For the CDR3, the DNA is TGTGCCAGCAACCGGGACAGCCAAGAGACCCAGTACTTC.

This clone was seen a single time. The chain employs TRBV5-1 and TRBJ1-1, with D maybe TRBD1 (5 bases). Germline V gene data show CDR1 as SGHRS and CDR2 as YFSETQ. The CDR3 runs 15 residues. Trimming stripped 3 bases from V and 0 bases from J, with 12 bases between. The CDR3 loop reads CASSSVDSMNTEAFF. In DNA form, the CDR3 reads TGCGCCAGCAGCTCCGTTGACAGCATGAACACTGAAGCTTTCTTT.

The table lists this clone with a count of one. The chain is built from TRBV7-9 and TRBJ1-1; no clear D. The V gene's germline CDR1 is SEHNR and CDR2 FQNEAQ (reference sequence). V lost 3 bases and J 11 bases, leaving 13 bases between the germline ends. CDR3 length equals 12 residues. The DNA for the CDR3 is TGTGCCAGCAGCTTTGTCGGGGAGAGGGCTTTCTTT. Its protein is CASSFVGERAFF.

J is TRBJ2-1 and V is TRBV5-6, with 14 bases fitting TRBD2. Trimming at V came to 0 bases and at J to 2 bases, leaving 4 bases not matched to a gene. The CDR3 contains 18 residues. Per germline, CDR1 SGHDT and CDR2 YYEEEE. CDR3 DNA: TGTGCCAGCAGCTTGGGACTAGCGGGGGGGCCGCCCTACAATGAGCAGTTCTTC. Translation gives CASSLGLAGGPPYNEQFF. Complete variable domain (other parts from reference TRBV5-6 and TRBJ2-1): DAGVTQSPTHLIKTRGQQVTLRCSPKSGHDTVSWYQQALGQGPQFIFQYYEEEERQRGNFPDRFSGHQFPNYSSELNVNALLLGDSALYLCASSLGLAGGPPYNEQFFGPGTRLTVL.

This chain connects TRBV4-1 to TRBJ2-2; D is unclear. Trimming removed 3 bases from V and 3 bases from J, with 8 bases in between. Germline assignment: CDR1 MGHRA and CDR2 YSYEKL. The CDR3 extends over 14 amino acids. Here the CDR3 reads CASSHAGHTGELFF. The CDR3, as DNA: TGCGCCAGCAGCCACGCTGGCCACACCGGGGAGCTGTTTTTT.

This clone was detected only a few times. The DNA for the CDR3 is TGTGCCAGCGGACTAGGGTTCGCAGATACGCAGTATTTT. Amino acids: CASGLGFADTQYF. This chain connects TRBV6-1 to TRBJ2-3; 7 bases match TRBD2. The length of the CDR3 is 13 residues. Germline CDR1 and CDR2: MNHNS and SASEGT. The J segment lost 4 bases and the V segment lost 8 bases, leaving 6 bases of the junction unmatched.